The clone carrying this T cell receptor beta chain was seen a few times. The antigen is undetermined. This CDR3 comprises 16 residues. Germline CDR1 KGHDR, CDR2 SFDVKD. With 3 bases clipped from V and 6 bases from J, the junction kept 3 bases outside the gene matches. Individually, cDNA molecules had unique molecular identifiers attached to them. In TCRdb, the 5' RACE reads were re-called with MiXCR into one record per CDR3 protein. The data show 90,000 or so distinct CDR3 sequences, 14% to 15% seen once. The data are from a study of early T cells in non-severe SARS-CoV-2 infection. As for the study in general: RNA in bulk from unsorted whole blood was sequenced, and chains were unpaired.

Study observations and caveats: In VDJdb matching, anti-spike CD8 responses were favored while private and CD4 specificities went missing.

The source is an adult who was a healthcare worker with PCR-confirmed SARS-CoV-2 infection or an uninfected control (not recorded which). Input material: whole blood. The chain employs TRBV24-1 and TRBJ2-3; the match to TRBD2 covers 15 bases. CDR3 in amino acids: CATSDRTSGRGDTQYF. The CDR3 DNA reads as TGTGCCACCAGTGATCGGACTAGCGGGAGGGGTGATACGCAGTATTTT.